The 19 T cell receptor beta chains below all came from one sample that was sequenced in a study of T cells in Graves' hyperthyroidism and ophthalmopathy. The TCR beta CDR3 regions underwent amplification using RNA transcripts as the source. The study used the HTBI primer set for a first-round RT-PCR of the TCR CDR3. TCRdb processed the multiplex PCR reads anew with MiXCR; each CDR3 protein has one entry. This table has about 560,000 distinct CDR3 sequences, 15% to 18% appearing once. The sequenced material came from blood. The receptors derive from a woman aged 25 to 39 with Graves' hyperthyroidism.

At least ten counts were recorded for this clonotype. This chain connects TRBV6-1 to TRBJ2-7, with TRBD2 matching over 14 bases. V lost 2 bases to trimming and J lost 4 bases; unmatched junction nucleotides: 1. There are 15 residues in the CDR3. The germline CDR1 and CDR2 sequences are MNHNS and SASEGT. As DNA, the CDR3 is TGTGCCAGCAGTGAACGACTAGCGGGAGGGTACGAGCAGTACTTC. Protein product: CASSERLAGGYEQYF.

This clonotype was found many times. This chain connects TRBV10-3 to TRBJ2-1; 9 bases are shared with TRBD1. The trim removed 6 bases at V and 5 bases at J, leaving 5 bases unmatched. CDR1 ENHRY and CDR2 SYGVKD come from the germline V gene. CDR3 length: 14 residues. CDR3 loop: CAIRGTGTDNEQFF. DNA for the CDR3: TGTGCCATCAGAGGGACAGGGACTGACAATGAGCAGTTCTTC.

This clonotype was seen many times. The rearrangement links TRBV20-1 to TRBJ2-7; D remains ambiguous. V lost 0 bases, J lost 3 bases, and 15 bases lay in between. The germline gives CDR1 DFQATT, CDR2 SNEGSKA (reference sequence). The CDR3 sequence is 15 residues long. CDR3 coding DNA: TGCAGTGCTAGAGATAAGACACCAGGATACTACGAGCAGTACTTC. Translating gives CSARDKTPGYYEQYF.

This clonotype has only a few counts. This chain links TRBV5-5 with TRBJ2-1; the D gene is possibly TRBD2 (7 bases). V gave up 2 bases and J gave up 5 bases, with 26 bases separating them. This CDR3 has 19 residues. Germline loops: CDR1 SGHKS, CDR2 YYEKEE (reference sequence). The CDR3 loop is CASSLRGTSAFRGDNEQFF. CDR3 nucleotide sequence: TGTGCCAGCAGCTTACGAGGTACTAGCGCTTTTAGGGGGGACAATGAGCAGTTCTTC.

V is TRBV12-3 or TRBV12-4 and J is TRBJ1-1, with 12 bases aligning to TRBD1. The junction had 8 bases not matched to a gene; V was cut back by 4 bases and J by 5 bases. This CDR3 has 16 amino acids. CDR3 loop: CASSSPGTGGLTEAFF. CDR3 sequence (DNA): TGTGCCAGCAGTTCCCCCGGGACAGGGGGCTTAACTGAAGCTTTCTTT.

This clonotype was seen ten or more times. This chain joins TRBV20-1 and TRBJ2-1; 9 bases match TRBD2. The length of the CDR3 is 15 residues. CDR1 is DFQATT, CDR2 SNEGSKA, per germline (reference sequence). V shed 3 bases, J shed 2 bases, and the junction held 5 bases outside the gene matches. The CDR3 is CSARGIAGAYNEQFF. The CDR3 DNA sequence: TGCAGTGCTAGGGGTATAGCGGGAGCCTACAATGAGCAGTTCTTC.

The chain carries TRBV5-1 and TRBJ2-6, with D uncertain. CDR1 and CDR2 from the germline V gene are SGHRS and YFSETQ. Trimming left V 0 bases short and J 0 bases short, with 7 bases between. The CDR3 is 16 residues long. DNA for the CDR3: TGCGCCAGCAGCTTGGCCCCCCGCTCTGGGGCCAACGTCCTGACTTTC. Amino acids: CASSLAPRSGANVLTF.

This clonotype turned up a few times. The J gene is TRBJ1-5, the V gene TRBV6-2 or TRBV6-3; 9 bases agree with TRBD1. The CDR3 is made up of 15 amino acids. Germline V gives CDR1 MNHEY, CDR2 SVGEGT. V lost 7 bases and J lost 7; bases outside the gene matches: 11. As DNA, the CDR3 is TGTGCCAGCACCAAGGACAGGGGAGGTCAACAGCCCCAGCATTTT. It translates to CASTKDRGGQQPQHF.

Regarding this clonotype: Since a much larger clone is just one base distant, this may be a read error. The gene calls are TRBV20-1 and TRBJ2-5; unclear D gene. CDR1 DFQATT and CDR2 SNEGSKA come from the germline V gene (reference sequence). The CDR3 is 11 amino acids. The CDR3, as DNA: TGCGGTGCAAATCTACAAGAGACCCAGTACTTC. The encoded protein is CGANLQETQYF.

The chain carries TRBV27 and TRBJ2-5; D gene unclear. Looked up from germline, CDR1 is MNHEY and CDR2 is SMNVEV (reference sequence). The CDR3 spans 13 residues. Trimming cost V 5 bases and J 0 bases, with 7 bases left between them. As DNA, the CDR3 is TGTGCCAGCAGTGCCCCATACCAAGAGACCCAGTACTTC. It encodes CASSAPYQETQYF.

This chain's CDR3 is CASSYAPRQVNPEAFF. The CDR3, as DNA: TGTGCCAGCAGTTACGCCCCGCGGCAGGTTAATCCTGAAGCTTTCTTT. The chain recombines TRBV6-2 or TRBV6-3 with TRBJ1-1, with D hard to call. The CDR3 sequence is 16 residues long. CDR1 and CDR2 from the germline V gene are MNHEY and SVGEGT. The V gene lost 2 bases and the J gene lost 6 bases, with 19 bases spanning the gap.

This chain connects TRBV29-1 to TRBJ1-2; 7 positions match TRBD1. V gave up 7 bases and J gave up 0 bases; unmatched junction bases: 8. The CDR3 is 14 amino acids. Germline CDR1 SQVTM, CDR2 ANQGSEA. CDR3 amino acids: CSAPDRRSNYGYTF. CDR3 coding DNA: TGCAGCGCACCGGACAGGCGTTCTAACTATGGCTACACCTTC.

This clonotype showed up many times. The CDR3 DNA is TGTGCCAGCAGTGACAGGGACTTCCGAGAGGGAGATACGCAGTATTTT. Translating it yields CASSDRDFREGDTQYF. The genes are TRBV12-3 or TRBV12-4 and TRBJ2-3; D may be TRBD1 (7 bases). There are 16 residues in the CDR3. Trimming took 5 bases from V and 5 from J, leaving 20 bases between them.

This clonotype was detected a few times. The V call is TRBV4-1, the J call TRBJ1-6, with 8 bases aligning to TRBD1. Trimming removed 0 bases from V and 9 bases from J; junction bases left unmatched: 7. CDR3 length: 16 amino acids. From germline, CDR1 is MGHRA and CDR2 YSYEKL. The CDR3 reads CASSQEGGTGSSPLHF. The CDR3 bases are TGCGCCAGCAGCCAAGAAGGAGGGACAGGTAGTTCACCCCTCCACTTT.

The V and J genes are TRBV13 and TRBJ1-6; TRBD1 matches 7 bases. J lost 9 bases, V lost 5 bases, and 10 bases had no gene match. CDR3 length: 15 amino acids. CDR1 and CDR2 from the germline V gene are PRHDT and FYEKMQ (reference sequence). This chain's CDR3 is CASSLTGTEASPLHF. The CDR3 bases are TGTGCCAGCAGCCTCACCGGGACAGAAGCTTCACCCCTCCACTTT.

This clonotype was picked up a small number of times. The V call is TRBV6-1, the J call TRBJ1-1; the D gene is possibly TRBD1 (5 bases). In germline, CDR1 is MNHNS, CDR2 SASEGT. The CDR3 extends over 12 amino acids. Trimming cost V 8 bases and J 4 bases, with 11 bases left between them. The CDR3 region is CASCRGGTEAFF. The CDR3 bases are TGTGCCAGCTGCCGGGGGGGCACTGAAGCTTTCTTT.

Many counts were recorded for this clonotype. One end of the junction does not line up with germline, which may come from a read error. The gene calls are TRBV7-3 and TRBJ2-3, with 8 bases lining up with TRBD2. Germline loops: CDR1 SGHTA, CDR2 FQGTGA. The CDR3 sequence is 15 residues long. CDR3 loop: CASSLTSGKWDTQYF. The CDR3 DNA reads TGTGCCAGCAGCCTAACTAGCGGCAAGTGGGATACGCAGTATTTT.

The genes are TRBV29-1 and TRBJ1-1, with 7 positions matching TRBD1. The CDR3 has 13 residues. Trimming removed 4 bases from V and 1 base from J; junction bases left unmatched: 3. Germline-derived CDR1 and CDR2 are SQVTM and ANQGSEA. The CDR3 protein is CSVVWTGNTEAFF. CDR3 nucleotide sequence: TGCAGCGTTGTTTGGACAGGGAACACTGAAGCTTTCTTT.

This chain connects TRBV3-1 to TRBJ2-2; a possible D gene is TRBD1 (6 bases). CDR1 and CDR2 (germline): LGHDT, YNNKEL (reference sequence). The CDR3 spans 16 residues. Trimming shortened V by 4 bases and J by 1 base, and 13 bases separated the two germline ends. The CDR3 DNA is TGTGCCAGCAGCCTAAGAGGGGGACAGAACACCGGGGAGCTGTTTTTT. This encodes CASSLRGGQNTGELFF.